These 27 T cell receptor beta chains were sequenced from one sample in a study of blood T cell repertoires in COVID-19. Clones were read by immunoSEQ multiplex PCR, and TCRdb kept only the in-frame ones, dropping some. The sample holds roughly 170,000 clones; less than 90% are singletons and the top ten take under 25%. The sequenced sample was peripheral blood. These receptors were taken from a man aged 70-80 years with active or convalescent COVID-19.

The CDR3 protein is CASSSGTGTSYNSPLHF. The CDR3 DNA reads as TGCGCCAGCAGCTCCGGGACCGGGACATCCTATAATTCACCCCTCCACTTT. The genes are TRBV5-1 and TRBJ1-6; maybe TRBD1 (6 bases). The CDR3 loop spans 17 amino acids. V was pared by 3 bases and J by 1 base, with 14 bases between. Germline loops: CDR1 SGHRS, CDR2 YFSETQ.

The rearrangement links TRBV18 to TRBJ1-5; D perhaps matches TRBD1 (5 bases). CDR1 is KGHSH, CDR2 LQKENI, per germline. This CDR3 spans 15 amino acids. V was shortened by 3 bases and J by 7 bases, with 16 bases between the two germline ends. The chain's CDR3 is CASSPGVRGGQPQHF. The DNA for the CDR3 is TGTGCCAGCTCACCGGGCGTTAGGGGAGGACAGCCCCAGCATTTT. The full variable domain, with the rest looked up from reference TRBV18 and TRBJ1-5, is NAGVMQNPRHLVRRRGQEARLRCSPMKGHSHVYWYRQLPEEGLKFMVYLQKENIIDESGMPKERFSAEFPKEGPSILRIQQVVRGDSAAYFCASSPGVRGGQPQHFGDGTRLSIL.

This CDR3 reads CASTNNGKLFF. DNA for the CDR3: TGTGCCAGCACTAATAACGGAAAACTGTTTTTT. The gene calls are TRBV6-5 and TRBJ1-4; unclear D gene. Germline V gene lookup returns CDR1 MNHEY and CDR2 SVGAGI. Between the trimmed V and J ends, which lost 7 bases and 10 bases, there was a span of 10 bases. CDR3 length equals 11 residues.

This clone has just one count. CDR3 sequence reads: CASSLTRGEKLFF. The CDR3 DNA reads as TGTGCCAGCAGCCTCACCCGGGGTGAAAAACTGTTTTTT. J is TRBJ1-4 and V is TRBV7-2; D is unclear. The germline gives CDR1 SGHTA, CDR2 FQGNSA. The CDR3 extends over 13 amino acids. V dropped 5 bases and J dropped 7 bases, with 11 bases sitting between them.

The CDR3 sequence is CAWGRNREWQPQHF. For the CDR3, the DNA is TGTGCCTGGGGTAGAAACAGGGAATGGCAGCCCCAGCATTTT. The chain uses TRBV30 and TRBJ1-5; D may be TRBD1 (6 bases). The length of the CDR3 is 14 residues. Trimming pared 5 bases from V and 7 bases from J, leaving 18 bases between. Looked up from germline, CDR1 is GTSNPN and CDR2 is SVGIG (reference sequence).

V gene TRBV2 combines with J gene TRBJ2-5, with D perhaps TRBD1 (6 bases). The CDR3 totals 14 residues. V lost 7 bases to trimming and J lost 7 bases, with 19 bases between them. CDR1 SNHLY and CDR2 FYNNEI come from the germline V gene. This CDR3 reads CASKLHREGVTQYF. Written as DNA, the CDR3 is TGTGCCAGCAAGCTCCATCGCGAGGGGGTGACCCAGTACTTC.

CDR3 residues: CASSTNRGTEAFF. The CDR3, as DNA: TGTGCCAGTAGTACCAACAGGGGCACTGAAGCTTTCTTT. The V gene is TRBV19, the J gene TRBJ1-1, with 7 bases that match TRBD1. The CDR3 is 13 amino acids. The J segment lost 4 bases and the V segment lost 4 bases, leaving 3 bases of the junction unmatched. The germline gives CDR1 LNHDA, CDR2 SQIVND (reference sequence).

The chain recombines TRBV18 with TRBJ2-1; D is undetermined. The CDR3 consists of 14 residues. The V end lost 3 bases, the J end lost 5 bases, and 11 bases lay between the germline ends. From germline, CDR1 is KGHSH and CDR2 LQKENI. CDR3 sequence (DNA): TGTGCCAGCTCACCCGTCGACTCGGACAATGAGCAGTTCTTC. Translated: CASSPVDSDNEQFF.

The chain recombines TRBV27 with TRBJ2-7; the match to TRBD2 covers 12 bases. The V segment lost 4 bases and the J segment 3 bases; nucleotides outside the gene matches: 10. Germline CDR1 is MNHEY and CDR2 is SMNVEV (reference sequence). The length of the CDR3 is 17 residues. As DNA, the CDR3 is TGTGCCAGCAGTTCACCCGGACTAGCGGGGAAGTTCTACGAGCAGTACTTC. Translation gives CASSSPGLAGKFYEQYF.

V and J are TRBV7-8 and TRBJ2-5; possible D gene TRBD2, 5 bases. This CDR3 spans 13 amino acids. The V gene's germline CDR1 is SGHVS and CDR2 FQNEAQ. Trimming cost V 5 bases and J 5 bases, with 12 bases left between them. The CDR3 loop is CASSPSSGETQYF. The DNA of the CDR3 is TGTGCCAGCAGCCCTAGTTCGGGGGAGACCCAGTACTTC. The entire variable domain, with the rest obtained from reference TRBV7-8 and TRBJ2-5, is as follows: GAGVSQSPRYKVAKRGQDVALRCDPISGHVSLFWYQQALGQGPEFLTYFQNEAQLDKSGLPSDRFFAERPEGSVSTLKIQRTQQEDSAVYLCASSPSSGETQYFGPGTRLLVL.

The rearrangement uses TRBV10-2 and TRBJ1-5, with 8 bases identical to TRBD1. The CDR3 spans 15 residues. Trimming cost V 5 bases and J 2 bases; bases outside gene matches: 5. Germline lookup yields CDR1 WSHSY and CDR2 SAAADI. The CDR3 sequence: CASSTGGARNQPQHF. The DNA for the CDR3 is TGCGCCAGCAGTACAGGGGGGGCTCGCAATCAGCCCCAGCATTTT.

Written as DNA, the CDR3 is TGTGCCACAGGGGGCGTAGTATATGGCTACACCTTC. Amino acids: CATGGVVYGYTF. The chain has TRBV24-1 and TRBJ1-2, with 7 bases that match TRBD1. V dropped 10 bases and J dropped 5; count of bases not matched to a gene: 6. The germline V gene encodes CDR1 KGHDR and CDR2 SFDVKD. CDR3 length: 12 residues.

The V call is TRBV29-1, the J call TRBJ2-7, with 9 nucleotides matching TRBD2. This CDR3 is built from 13 residues. Losses at the gene ends were 4 bases for V and 4 bases for J; bases not matched to a gene: 5. The germline gives CDR1 SQVTM, CDR2 ANQGSEA. The DNA of the CDR3 is TGCAGCGTTGCCAGACTAGCGGAGTACGAGCAGTACTTC. Translation gives CSVARLAEYEQYF.

The rearrangement uses TRBV28 and TRBJ2-1; 9 bases agree with TRBD2. The CDR3 has 17 residues. V lost 3 bases to trimming and J lost 4 bases; unmatched junction nucleotides: 10. CDR1 and CDR2 from the germline V gene are MDHEN and SYDVKM. CDR3 in DNA: TGTGCCAGCAGTTTCCCCCCGGGGACTAGCAGTTACAATGAGCAGTTCTTC. Amino acid sequence: CASSFPPGTSSYNEQFF.

This chain links TRBV28 with TRBJ1-4, with 10 positions matching TRBD1. There are 17 residues in the CDR3. The germline V gene encodes CDR1 MDHEN and CDR2 SYDVKM. With V trimmed by 4 bases and J by 3 bases, 8 bases remained unmatched. The DNA for the CDR3 is TGTGCCAGCAGTTCCCCGGGACAGGGGACCTCTAATGAAAAACTGTTTTTT. The encoded protein is CASSSPGQGTSNEKLFF.

The V and J genes are TRBV18 and TRBJ1-1, with D unclear. The germline V gene has CDR1 KGHSH and CDR2 LQKENI. V was shortened by 6 bases and J by 4 bases, with 12 bases between the two germline ends. This CDR3 region has 13 residues. The CDR3 loop is CASSPGRTTEAFF. The CDR3 DNA is TGTGCCAGCTCCCCCGGGAGAACCACTGAAGCTTTCTTT.

With respect to this clone: Sequence at one end of the junction differs from germline and may be a read error. V and J are TRBV28 and TRBJ1-5; D uncertain. Germline CDR1 and CDR2: MDHEN and SYDVKM. The CDR3 covers 15 residues. This CDR3 reads CANSLGPPGSQPQHF. The CDR3 DNA reads as TGTGCCAACAGTTTAGGTCCACCCGGGAGTCAGCCCCAGCATTTT.

This chain joins TRBV7-3 and TRBJ2-1; 10 nucleotides align to TRBD2. With 4 bases clipped from V and 8 bases from J, the junction kept 8 bases outside the gene matches. The length of the CDR3 is 15 residues. Germline V gene data show CDR1 as SGHTA and CDR2 as FQGTGA. The CDR3 coding sequence is TGTGCCAGCAGCTCGCTAGCGGGAGTGTTCTATGAGCAGTTCTTC. Its protein is CASSSLAGVFYEQFF. Based on the CDR3 plus reference TRBV7-3 and TRBJ2-1, the full variable domain is GAGVSQTPSNKVTEKGKYVELRCDPISGHTALYWYRQSLGQGPEFLIYFQGTGAADDSGLPNDRFFAVRPEGSVSTLKIQRTERGDSAVYLCASSSLAGVFYEQFFGPGTRLTVL.

The genes are TRBV11-2 and TRBJ2-3; 13 bases are shared with TRBD2. Germline CDR1 reads SGHAT; CDR2 reads FQNNGV. Trimming removed 5 bases from V and 14 bases from J; junction bases left unmatched: 10. The CDR3 loop spans 14 amino acids. The CDR3 reads CASSRGLAGSERYF. For the CDR3, the DNA is TGTGCCAGCAGCCGGGGACTAGCGGGGTCAGAAAGGTATTTT.

This chain connects TRBV5-1 to TRBJ2-5; 9 bases are a match to TRBD1. Germline assignment: CDR1 SGHRS and CDR2 YFSETQ. The CDR3 contains 14 residues. V shed 4 bases and J 3 bases; nucleotides not matched to a gene: 4. The CDR3 nucleotides are TGCGCCAGCAGCCGTACAGGGGGCGAAGAGACCCAGTACTTC. Amino acids: CASSRTGGEETQYF.

The V call is TRBV7-2, the J call TRBJ1-1, with 11 bases that match TRBD1. Germline V gene lookup returns CDR1 SGHTA and CDR2 FQGNSA. The CDR3 length is 15 residues. V lost 9 bases to trimming and J lost 3 bases; unmatched junction nucleotides: 9. The CDR3: CASRQWGQGDTEAFF. The CDR3, as DNA: TGTGCCAGTCGCCAGTGGGGACAGGGGGACACTGAAGCTTTCTTT.

The genes are TRBV20-1 and TRBJ2-1; no firm D call. The V end lost 6 bases, the J end lost 3 bases, and 3 bases lay between the germline ends. Germline V gene sequence: CDR1 DFQATT, CDR2 SNEGSKA (reference sequence). There are 10 residues in the CDR3. CDR3 loop: CSASYNEQFF. The DNA for the CDR3 is TGCAGTGCGAGCTACAATGAGCAGTTCTTC.

The rearrangement uses TRBV19 and TRBJ2-2; TRBD2 aligns across 14 bases. This CDR3 has 15 residues. Germline V gives CDR1 LNHDA, CDR2 SQIVND (reference sequence). Losses at the gene ends were 4 bases for V and 9 bases for J; bases not matched to a gene: 4. The CDR3 is CASSRLAGGSWELFF. The CDR3 bases are TGTGCCAGTAGTAGACTAGCGGGAGGGAGCTGGGAGCTGTTTTTT. Supplemented by reference TRBV19 and TRBJ2-2, the full variable domain reads DGGITQSPKYLFRKEGQNVTLSCEQNLNHDAMYWYRQDPGQGLRLIYYSQIVNDFQKGDIAEGYSVSREKKESFPLTVTSAQKNPTAFYLCASSRLAGGSWELFFGEGSRLTVL.

This sequence joins TRBV28 and TRBJ2-3, with D perhaps matching TRBD2 (6 bases). Germline lookup yields CDR1 MDHEN and CDR2 SYDVKM. This CDR3 region has 14 residues. V lost 6 bases and J lost 4, with 14 bases in between. CDR3 in DNA: TGTGCCAGCAGGGGAGGTCGGGGGTCAGATACGCAGTATTTT. It encodes CASRGGRGSDTQYF.

This clone was picked up a small number of times. The CDR3 DNA follows: TGTGCCGCCCGGGCGGTAGCGGGCAGCACAGATACGCAGTATTTT. As protein: CAARAVAGSTDTQYF. The chain links TRBV6-5 to TRBJ2-3; 7 bases are shared with TRBD2. Germline CDR1 and CDR2: MNHEY and SVGAGI. Trimming removed 11 bases from V and 0 bases from J; junction bases left unmatched: 11. The length of the CDR3 is 15 residues.

The chain links TRBV6-5 to TRBJ2-7, with a weak D call TRBD1 (6 bases). The CDR3 length is 14 residues. Trimming left V 6 bases short and J 5 bases short, with 17 bases between. CDR1 and CDR2 from the germline V gene are MNHEY and SVGAGI. CDR3 in DNA: TGTGCCAGCAGCGACCCGTACAGGGACGACGAGCAGTACTTC. The encoded protein is CASSDPYRDDEQYF.

The chain couples TRBV9 to TRBJ2-2; D possibly corresponds to TRBD1 (5 bases). V lost 4 bases and J 5 bases, leaving 15 bases between the germline ends. The length of the CDR3 is 15 residues. Germline-derived CDR1 and CDR2 are SGDLS and YYNGEE. The CDR3 nucleotides are TGTGCCAGCAGCAGGGGAAGGGCGTATACCGGGGAGCTGTTTTTT. Protein product: CASSRGRAYTGELFF.